This T cell receptor beta chain was recovered during a study of control samples from healthy donors and cancer patients. Germline lookup yields CDR1 SNHLY and CDR2 FYNNEI. With V trimmed by 8 bases and J by 4 bases, 10 bases remained unmatched. This CDR3 contains 15 residues. This table comes from immunoSEQ multiplex PCR, and its TCRdb copy is limited to in-frame clones, with some not included. Of approximately 150,000 clones in the sample, 96% were seen once. Sequencing was carried out using blood. The chain uses TRBV2 and TRBJ1-2, with 10 bases lining up with TRBD1. This TCR derives from a woman aged 30 to 39 in good health. In nucleotides, the CDR3 is TGTGCCAGCGCGGGGGACAGGGGATTTTTCTATGGCTACACCTTC. Translated: CASAGDRGFFYGYTF.